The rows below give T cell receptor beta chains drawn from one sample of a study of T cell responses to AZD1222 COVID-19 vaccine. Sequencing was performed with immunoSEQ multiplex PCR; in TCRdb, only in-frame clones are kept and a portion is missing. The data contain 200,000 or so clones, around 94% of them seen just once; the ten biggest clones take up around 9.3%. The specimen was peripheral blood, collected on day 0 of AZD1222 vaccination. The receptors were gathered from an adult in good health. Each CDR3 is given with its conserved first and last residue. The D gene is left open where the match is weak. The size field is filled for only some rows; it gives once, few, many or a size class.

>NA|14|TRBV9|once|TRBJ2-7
TGTGCCAGCAGGAGAGACCCATCGTCCTACGAGCAGTACTTC
CASRRDPSSYEQYF
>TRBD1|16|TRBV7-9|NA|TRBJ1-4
TGTGCCAGCAGCTCGGACAGGGGACCAACTAATGAAAAACTGTTTTTT
CASSSDRGPTNEKLFF
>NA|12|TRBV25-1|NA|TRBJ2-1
TGTGCCAGCAGTGAATGGGGCGGTGAGCAGTTCTTC
CASSEWGGEQFF
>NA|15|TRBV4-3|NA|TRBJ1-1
TGCGCCAGCAGCCAAGGGGAATGGGAGGGGACTGAAGCTTTCTTT
CASSQGEWEGTEAFF
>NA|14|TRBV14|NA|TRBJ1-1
TGTGCCAGCAGCCCGCGGGGATTCCCCGTAGGAGCTTTCTTT
CASSPRGFPVGAFF
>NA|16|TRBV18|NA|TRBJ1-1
TGTGCCAGCTCACCATCTCCCGCCAGGGCCGGCACTGAAGCTTTCTTT
CASSPSPARAGTEAFF
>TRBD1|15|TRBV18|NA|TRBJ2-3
TGTGCCAGCTCACCACCGACAGGGGGCCGAGATACGCAGTATTTT
CASSPPTGGRDTQYF
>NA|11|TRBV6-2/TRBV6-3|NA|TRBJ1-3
TGTGCCAGCAGTCAAGGAAACACCATATATTTT
CASSQGNTIYF
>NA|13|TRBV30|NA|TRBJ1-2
TGTGCCTGGACGGTGGGGGGTTCTCATGGCTACACCTTC
CAWTVGGSHGYTF
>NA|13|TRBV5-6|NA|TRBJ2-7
TGTGCCAGCAGCCCGACAGTCAACTACGAGCAGTACTTC
CASSPTVNYEQYF
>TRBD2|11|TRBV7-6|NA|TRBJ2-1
TGTGCCAGCAGCCCAAGCGGGAGGCAGTTCTTC
CASSPSGRQFF
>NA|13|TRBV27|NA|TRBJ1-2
TGTGCCAGCAGTTTCCTAGGAGAGTTTGGCTACACCTTC
CASSFLGEFGYTF
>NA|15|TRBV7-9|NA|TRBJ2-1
TGTGCCAGCAGCTTAGGGCCTCTGGGCCACAATGAGCAGTTCTTC
CASSLGPLGHNEQFF
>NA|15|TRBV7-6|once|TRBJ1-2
TGTGCCAGCAGCCCCGGGGGGGGGACCGGATATGGCTACACCTTC
CASSPGGGTGYGYTF
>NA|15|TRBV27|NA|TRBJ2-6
TGTGCCAGCAGTTTTTGGGTTGGTGGGGCCAACGTCCTGACTTTC
CASSFWVGGANVLTF
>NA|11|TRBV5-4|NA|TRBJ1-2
TGTGCCGGCCTCGGTAACTATGGCTACACCTTC
CAGLGNYGYTF
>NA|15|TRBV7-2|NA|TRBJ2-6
TGTGCCAGCAGCTTGTCAGGTTCTAGGGCCAACGTCCTGACTTTC
CASSLSGSRANVLTF
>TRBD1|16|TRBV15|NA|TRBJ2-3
TGTGCCACCTCCCGGGGGCTGACAGGGGGCACAGATACGCAGTATTTT
CATSRGLTGGTDTQYF
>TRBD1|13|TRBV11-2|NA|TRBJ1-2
TGTGCCAGCAGCCCGGGACAGGACTATGGCTACACCTTC
CASSPGQDYGYTF
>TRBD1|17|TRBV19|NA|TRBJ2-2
TGTGCCAGTAGTATAGATGGAGCAGGGGGCGGCACCGGGGAGCTGTTTTTT
CASSIDGAGGGTGELFF
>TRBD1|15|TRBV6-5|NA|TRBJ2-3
TGTGCCAGCACCTCCGAGGGGGCGCAGGTAGATACGCAGTATTTT
CASTSEGAQVDTQYF
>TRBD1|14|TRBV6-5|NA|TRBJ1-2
TGTGCCAGCTGCCCTGGGACAGGAGTCTATGGCTACACCTTC
CASCPGTGVYGYTF
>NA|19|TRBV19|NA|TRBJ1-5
TGTGCCAGTAGTCTTCCTCGGGCCCGGTTGAATGGGGACAATCAGCCCCAGCATTTT
CASSLPRARLNGDNQPQHF
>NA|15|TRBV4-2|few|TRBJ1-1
TGTGCCAGCAGCCAAGGACCGGGATCGCGCACTGAAGCTTTCTTT
CASSQGPGSRTEAFF
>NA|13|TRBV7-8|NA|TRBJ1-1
TGTGCCAGCAGCTCTCTAAGGAACACTGAAGCTTTCTTT
CASSSLRNTEAFF
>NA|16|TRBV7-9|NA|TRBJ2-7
TGTGCCAGCAGCTCCATTGAAAGGGTGCACTCCTACGAGCAGTACTTC
CASSSIERVHSYEQYF